This T cell receptor beta chain came from a study of T cells in Graves' hyperthyroidism and ophthalmopathy. Study outcomes and limitations: Also found in blood were most expanded thyroid clonotypes above 0.001. A 13 V-J model separated ophthalmopathy from stable hyperthyroidism.

RNA transcripts were the template for amplifying TCR beta CDR3 regions. Primed by the HTBI set, a first-round RT-PCR was run on the TCR CDR3. TCRdb passed the multiplex PCR reads through MiXCR, listing each CDR3 protein once. The data show about 600,000 distinct CDR3 sequences, about 14% seen once. This clonotype was detected only a few times. Its antigen is not identified. Germline is not matched at one junction end, which may reflect a read error. A NOSPECS grade of at least 4, a Clinical Activity Score of at least 3 and duration under 3 months were recorded in ophthalmopathy patients. CDR1 and CDR2 from the germline V gene are LNHDA and SQIVND (reference sequence). This CDR3 has 15 amino acids.

This clonotype originated in a woman younger than 30 with Graves' ophthalmopathy. Sequencing input: blood. This chain joins TRBV19 and TRBJ2-7; tentatively, D is TRBD2 (5 bases). The DNA of the CDR3 is TGTGCCAGTGGTATGGCCTCAGCGGTCGCCAGCGAGCAGTACTTC. Encoded protein: CASGMASAVASEQYF.